This entry lists 6 T cell receptor beta chains sequenced from one sample in a study of T cells in Graves' hyperthyroidism and ophthalmopathy. Using RNA transcripts as the source, TCR beta CDR3 regions were amplified. The HTBI primer set drove a first-round RT-PCR of the TCR CDR3. TCRdb called the multiplex PCR reads again in MiXCR, with one record for every CDR3 protein. The data contain 300,000 to 400,000 distinct CDR3 sequences, less than 20% of them seen just once; the ten biggest clones take up 35% to 50%. Source material: blood. The receptors come from a young man with Graves' ophthalmopathy.

This chain uses TRBV19 with TRBJ2-1, with 8 nucleotides matching TRBD2. The CDR3 extends over 16 amino acids. Germline CDR1 is LNHDA and CDR2 is SQIVND (reference sequence). The junction had 14 bases not matched to a gene; V was cut back by 4 bases and J by 9 bases. CDR3 bases: TGTGCCAGTAGTACCTTAGCGGGGAGTACTCGGAGTGAGCAGTTCTTC. It codes for CASSTLAGSTRSEQFF.

This clonotype appeared a few times. V and J are TRBV4-1 and TRBJ1-5; a possible D gene is TRBD1 (5 bases). The length of the CDR3 is 13 residues. V shed 6 bases and J shed 5 bases, with 11 bases lying between them. Germline V gives CDR1 MGHRA, CDR2 YSYEKL. Written as DNA, the CDR3 is TGCGCCAGCAGTTGGCAGACAGATCAGCCCCAGCATTTT. Amino acid sequence: CASSWQTDQPQHF.

There are a few counts of this clonotype. The chain employs TRBV12-3 or TRBV12-4 and TRBJ2-3, with 7 bases aligning to TRBD2. V lost 5 bases and J lost 2; bases outside the gene matches: 13. The CDR3 sequence is 17 residues long. The CDR3 here is CASSEGIAGTHTDTQYF. CDR3 nucleotide sequence: TGTGCCAGCAGTGAGGGGATAGCGGGCACGCACACAGATACGCAGTATTTT.

The genes are TRBV11-2 and TRBJ2-1; 8 positions match TRBD2. The CDR3 extends over 16 amino acids. Germline-derived CDR1 and CDR2 are SGHAT and FQNNGV. Trimming took 2 bases from V and 5 from J; bases not matched to a gene: 8. The CDR3 loop is CASSLNPGGNNNEQFF. In DNA form, the CDR3 reads TGTGCCAGCAGCTTAAACCCGGGAGGGAACAACAATGAGCAGTTCTTC.

The sample holds many counts of this clonotype. The V and J genes are TRBV20-1 and TRBJ2-3; 8 bases match TRBD1. This CDR3 has 15 amino acids. V shed 0 bases and J 2 bases; nucleotides not matched to a gene: 4. CDR1 is DFQATT and CDR2 is SNEGSKA in the germline V gene (reference sequence). CDR3 DNA sequence: TGCAGTGCTAGAGATAGGGGACAGGTCACAGATACGCAGTATTTT. Translated, it gives CSARDRGQVTDTQYF.

The table lists this clonotype with many counts. The gene calls are TRBV5-1 and TRBJ1-2; 9 bases agree with TRBD1. Germline V gene sequence: CDR1 SGHRS, CDR2 YFSETQ. The CDR3 is made up of 15 amino acids. The trim removed 0 bases at V and 2 bases at J, leaving 2 bases unmatched. Here the CDR3 DNA reads TGCGCCAGCAGCTTGGACGGACAGGGGAACTATGGCTACACCTTC. Its protein is CASSLDGQGNYGYTF.